Following are 28 T cell receptor beta chains from one sample sequenced in a study of identical twins. TCRdb reprocessed the 5' RACE reads with MiXCR, giving one entry per CDR3 protein. The sample holds 1.5 million to 2 million distinct CDR3 sequences, 25% to 35% seen once. What was sequenced was cord blood. Receptor source: a newborn girl in good health.

This clonotype was observed a few times. The chain links TRBV6-5 to TRBJ2-4, with 7 bases lining up with TRBD1. CDR3 size: 13 residues. In germline, CDR1 is MNHEY, CDR2 SVGAGI. J was trimmed by 7 bases and V by 2 bases; bases with no gene match: 2. The CDR3 DNA sequence: TGTGCCAGCAGTTACCCGGACAGGAACATTCAGTACTTC. Its translation: CASSYPDRNIQYF.

The chain has TRBV27 and TRBJ1-4; 9 nucleotides agree with TRBD1. The J segment lost 7 bases and the V segment lost 6 bases, leaving 12 bases of the junction unmatched. The CDR3 runs to 16 residues. CDR1 is MNHEY and CDR2 is SMNVEV in the germline V gene (reference sequence). The CDR3 DNA follows: TGTGCCAGCAGCAATATCCCGGGACAGGGATCTGAAAAACTGTTTTTT. It specifies CASSNIPGQGSEKLFF.

This clonotype was seen more than once but under ten times. The rearrangement uses TRBV27 and TRBJ1-1; no firm D call. Per germline, CDR1 MNHEY and CDR2 SMNVEV (reference sequence). The CDR3 has 14 amino acids. V lost 5 bases, J lost 4 bases, and 14 bases lay in between. The CDR3 protein is CASSPSSVGTEAFF. CDR3 coding DNA: TGTGCCAGCAGTCCCAGTTCGGTGGGCACTGAAGCTTTCTTT.

The CDR3 sequence is CASSAPTSGVTYEQYF. CDR3 in DNA: TGTGCCAGCAGTGCCCCGACTAGCGGGGTGACCTACGAGCAGTACTTC. The chain uses TRBV27 and TRBJ2-7, with 11 bases lining up with TRBD2. Germline CDR1 and CDR2: MNHEY and SMNVEV (reference sequence). The CDR3 has 16 amino acids. V dropped 5 bases and J dropped 2; count of bases not matched to a gene: 8.

This chain joins TRBV5-1 and TRBJ2-1; tentatively, D is TRBD1 or TRBD2 (5 bases each). CDR1 and CDR2 (germline): SGHRS, YFSETQ. The CDR3 consists of 14 residues. V was pared by 1 base and J by 8 bases, with 13 bases between. CDR3 nucleotide sequence: TGCGCCAGCAGCTTGCAGGGTTTGGGGGATGAGCAGTTCTTC. It is translated as CASSLQGLGDEQFF.

J is TRBJ2-4 and V is TRBV6-5; 8 bases fit TRBD1. The tail of the sequence fits TRBJ2-5 better, so the J call may be wrong. Per germline, CDR1 MNHEY and CDR2 SVGAGI. The CDR3 contains 15 residues. The CDR3 DNA follows: TGTGCCAGCAGTCCCGGACAGGGTCATGGGGAGACCCAGTACTTC. It yields the protein CASSPGQGHGETQYF.

This clonotype was recorded once. A read error may be the cause here, since a much bigger clone is one base away. The chain links TRBV2 to TRBJ2-4, with 10 bases lining up with TRBD1. The DNA matches TRBJ2-7 better at its end, which makes the J call doubtful. This CDR3 spans 14 amino acids. Germline lookup yields CDR1 SNHLY and CDR2 FYNNEI. As DNA, the CDR3 is TGTGCCAGCAGTGGGACAGGGGGGACCTACGAGCAGTACTTC. It encodes CASSGTGGTYEQYF.

The table lists this clonotype with a count of one. This chain links TRBV15 with TRBJ1-2, with 9 bases that match TRBD1. Unmatched junction bases numbered 3, after V lost 4 bases and J lost 6 bases. From germline, CDR1 is LNHNV and CDR2 YYDKDF (reference sequence). This CDR3 comprises 13 residues. CDR3 in amino acids: CATSKQGAHGYTF. The DNA of the CDR3 is TGTGCCACCAGCAAACAGGGGGCGCATGGCTACACCTTC. Full variable domain (missing parts from reference TRBV15 and TRBJ1-2): DAMVIQNPRYQVTQFGKPVTLSCSQTLNHNVMYWYQQKSSQAPKLLFHYYDKDFNNEADTPDNFQSRRPNTSFCFLDIRSPGLGDTAMYLCATSKQGAHGYTFGSGTRLTVV.

This chain connects TRBV20-1 to TRBJ2-3; 14 nucleotides line up with TRBD2. The trim removed 3 bases at V and 1 base at J, leaving 9 bases unmatched. CDR1 DFQATT and CDR2 SNEGSKA come from the germline V gene (reference sequence). The CDR3 contains 18 residues. The CDR3 sequence: CSARRTSGGLPGTDTQYF. The CDR3 nucleotides read TGCAGTGCTAGGCGGACTAGCGGGGGGCTTCCTGGCACAGATACGCAGTATTTT.

The chain joins TRBV7-9 to TRBJ2-2, with a weak D call TRBD1 (6 bases). Germline V gene lookup returns CDR1 SEHNR and CDR2 FQNEAQ (reference sequence). The CDR3 length is 17 residues. Between the trimmed V and J ends, which lost 4 bases and 0 bases, there was a span of 15 bases. CDR3 coding DNA: TGTGCCAGCAGCTCCAAGACAGGCCCCGCGAACACCGGGGAGCTGTTTTTT. It translates to CASSSKTGPANTGELFF.

The sample holds a few counts of this clonotype. V usage is TRBV6-1 and J usage is TRBJ2-3, with a possible D match to TRBD2 (6 bases). The V end lost 5 bases, the J end lost 8 bases, and 20 bases lay between the germline ends. This CDR3 spans 15 amino acids. CDR1 and CDR2 (germline): MNHNS, SASEGT. This CDR3 is CASSPTASALGTQYF. The CDR3 DNA is TGTGCCAGCAGTCCTACGGCTAGCGCCCTTGGTACGCAGTATTTT.

The chain employs TRBV20-1 and TRBJ2-3, with D perhaps TRBD2 (6 bases). Germline CDR1 is DFQATT and CDR2 is SNEGSKA (reference sequence). Between the trimmed V and J ends, which lost 3 bases and 8 bases, there was a span of 21 bases. The CDR3 spans 15 residues. The CDR3 is CSASRDSSVAGTQYF. The DNA for the CDR3 is TGCAGTGCTAGCAGGGACTCTAGCGTGGCGGGTACGCAGTATTTT.

This clonotype was seen a few times. The gene calls are TRBV5-1 and TRBJ2-5; TRBD2 matches at 7 bases. Germline assignment: CDR1 SGHRS and CDR2 YFSETQ. CDR3 size: 17 residues. The junction had 12 bases not matched to a gene; V was cut back by 0 bases and J by 4 bases. The CDR3 spells CASSLGAGGRGRETQYF. In nucleotides, the CDR3 is TGCGCCAGCAGCTTGGGGGCCGGCGGGAGAGGAAGAGAGACCCAGTACTTC.

Only a few counts were recorded for this clonotype. This chain joins TRBV7-6 and TRBJ2-3; no clear D. V was trimmed by 1 base and J by 2 bases, leaving 10 bases between them. The CDR3 loop spans 15 amino acids. Germline CDR1 SGHVS, CDR2 FNYEAQ. CDR3: CASSLGASFTDTQYF. The CDR3 coding sequence is TGTGCCAGCAGCTTAGGCGCTTCTTTCACAGATACGCAGTATTTT.

This clonotype has ten or more counts. The CDR3 reads CSARDRAGSSTDTQYF. For the CDR3, the DNA is TGCAGTGCTAGAGATCGGGCGGGGTCTAGCACAGATACGCAGTATTTT. This sequence joins TRBV20-1 and TRBJ2-3, with D tentatively TRBD2 (6 bases). Trimming pared 0 bases from V and 0 bases from J, leaving 13 bases between. The germline CDR1 and CDR2 sequences are DFQATT and SNEGSKA (reference sequence). CDR3 length: 16 residues.

This chain connects TRBV2 to TRBJ2-1; 11 bases fit TRBD2. The germline V gene encodes CDR1 SNHLY and CDR2 FYNNEI. J lost 3 bases, V lost 0 bases, and 7 bases had no gene match. The CDR3 totals 18 residues. The CDR3 region is CASSEATASGGFYNEQFF. As DNA, the CDR3 is TGTGCCAGCAGTGAAGCTACGGCTAGCGGGGGGTTCTACAATGAGCAGTTCTTC.

V and J are TRBV7-2 and TRBJ1-4; 8 bases agree with TRBD1. This CDR3 is 15 amino acids long. The ends lost 3 bases at V and 6 bases at J; junction bases unmatched: 6. Germline assignment: CDR1 SGHTA and CDR2 FQGNSA. The CDR3 sequence is CASSLAGTGDEKLFF. In DNA, the CDR3 is TGTGCCAGCAGCTTGGCCGGGACAGGTGATGAAAAACTGTTTTTT. The full variable domain, completed using reference TRBV7-2 and TRBJ1-4, is GAGVSQSPSNKVTEKGKDVELRCDPISGHTALYWYRQSLGQGLEFLIYFQGNSAPDKSGLPSDRFSAERTGGSVSTLTIQRTQQEDSAVYLCASSLAGTGDEKLFFGSGTQLSVL.

Only a few counts were recorded for this clonotype. V gene TRBV10-2 combines with J gene TRBJ2-1, with 11 bases matching TRBD2. Per the germline V gene, CDR1 is WSHSY and CDR2 is SAAADI. The ends lost 0 bases at V and 6 bases at J; junction bases unmatched: 7. This CDR3 spans 17 amino acids. This CDR3 reads CASSESPLAGGTNEQFF. The DNA for the CDR3 is TGCGCCAGCAGTGAGTCCCCGTTAGCGGGGGGGACCAATGAGCAGTTCTTC.

CDR3 DNA: TGTGCCAGCAGTTCCCCGACTAGCGGGAGGGATACGCAGTATTTT. Its translation: CASSSPTSGRDTQYF. The chain uses TRBV12-3 or TRBV12-4 and TRBJ2-3; 13 bases fit TRBD2. The CDR3 runs to 15 residues. The V gene end was trimmed by 4 bases and the J gene end by 6 bases; junction bases not matched to a gene: 4.

On this clonotype itself: Relative to the germline gene, one junction end is altered; a read error may explain this. V usage is TRBV12-3 or TRBV12-4 and J usage is TRBJ2-1; 8 nucleotides align to TRBD1. The CDR3 spans 15 residues. The CDR3 is CASSLGTGNYNGQFF. The CDR3 DNA sequence: TGTGCCAGCAGTTTAGGGACAGGGAACTACAATGGGCAGTTCTTC.

This chain uses TRBV10-3 with TRBJ1-2; 9 positions agree with TRBD1. Germline V gene data show CDR1 as ENHRY and CDR2 as SYGVKD. This CDR3 contains 13 residues. The trim removed 7 bases at V and 4 bases at J, leaving 4 bases unmatched. The CDR3: CAITNRGLYGYTF. The DNA of the CDR3 is TGTGCCATCACCAACAGGGGGCTCTATGGCTACACCTTC.

The chain recombines TRBV27 with TRBJ2-4; 7 nucleotides line up with TRBD1. Per germline, CDR1 MNHEY and CDR2 SMNVEV (reference sequence). The CDR3 is made up of 14 amino acids. V lost 10 bases to trimming and J lost 0 bases; unmatched junction nucleotides: 6. CDR3 coding DNA: TGTGCCACTAGGGACAGCCTAGCCAAAAACATTCAGTACTTC. As protein: CATRDSLAKNIQYF.

The CDR3 is CASSLVPGEDEQYF. CDR3 bases: TGTGCCAGCAGCTTAGTGCCAGGGGAAGACGAGCAGTACTTC. V and J are TRBV7-9 and TRBJ2-4, with D possibly being TRBD1 (6 bases). The J call is doubtful: the DNA matches TRBJ2-7 better. CDR1 and CDR2 (germline): SEHNR, FQNEAQ (reference sequence). This CDR3 region has 14 residues.

This chain links TRBV5-1 with TRBJ2-7; 9 bases agree with TRBD2. Germline values: CDR1 SGHRS, CDR2 YFSETQ. Losses at the gene ends were 4 bases for V and 7 bases for J; bases not matched to a gene: 15. The CDR3 is 16 amino acids. This CDR3 is CASSLGGGGRAHEQYF. The CDR3 region has the DNA TGCGCCAGCAGCCTGGGAGGTGGCGGGAGGGCTCATGAGCAGTACTTC.

With regard to this clonotype: Just one base apart from a much larger clone, this may be a read error. The rearrangement joins TRBV29-1 to TRBJ2-7; 11 bases match TRBD2. V lost 7 bases and J lost 1; bases outside the gene matches: 12. The CDR3 loop spans 16 amino acids. Germline CDR1 reads SQVTM; CDR2 reads ANQGSEA. The CDR3 DNA follows: TGCAGCGCCGTAGGGTTCACTAGCGGGGGTTCCTACGAGCAGTACTTC. This sequence encodes CSAVGFTSGGSYEQYF.

This clonotype was seen more than once but under ten times. The chain combines TRBV5-1 with TRBJ1-4; a possible D gene is TRBD1 (5 bases). Trimming removed 2 bases at V and 8 bases at J, with 10 bases between. The V gene's germline CDR1 is SGHRS and CDR2 YFSETQ. The CDR3 length is 13 residues. In nucleotides, the CDR3 is TGCGCCAGCAGCTTCGGGGGATCCGAAAAACTGTTTTTT. It translates to CASSFGGSEKLFF.

This clonotype was detected only once. This sequence joins TRBV18 and TRBJ1-1; a possible D gene is TRBD1 (5 bases). The V gene lost 3 bases and the J gene lost 3 bases, with 11 bases spanning the gap. CDR1 is KGHSH, CDR2 LQKENI, per germline. The CDR3 is 14 amino acids. Here the CDR3 reads CASSPGPEDTEAFF. The CDR3 DNA sequence: TGTGCCAGCTCACCGGGACCGGAGGACACTGAAGCTTTCTTT.

In its sample, this clonotype was seen a few times. The chain carries TRBV4-1 and TRBJ2-3; TRBD2 aligns across 7 bases. The CDR3 extends over 18 amino acids. J gave up 4 bases and V 1 base, and 14 bases lay outside the gene matches. The germline gives CDR1 MGHRA, CDR2 YSYEKL. The CDR3 loop is CASSQGPLQAGQADTQYF. The CDR3 coding sequence is TGCGCCAGCAGCCAAGGCCCACTCCAAGCGGGGCAGGCAGATACGCAGTATTTT.